The source of this TCR beta chain is a study of blood T cell repertoires in COVID-19. Overall study: Samples taken during acute and convalescent COVID-19 were collected in the United States, Italy and Spain. From T cells, B-cell-depleted T cells, or PBMCs came the material, which was cDNA or gDNA.

V dropped 4 bases and J dropped 6; count of bases not matched to a gene: 17. Looked up from germline, CDR1 is MGHDK and CDR2 is SYGVNS. This CDR3 comprises 18 residues. Participants had their cohort set by participant-reported clinical history. Source study methods: Reference gene primer amplification yielded estimated nucleated cell counts. Libraries were prepared by immunoSEQ multiplex PCR; TCRdb keeps only in-frame clonotypes and omits some of them. The V and J calls and clone size come from that table; D and trimming were worked out from the DNA. The sample records 380,000 or so clones, 85% to 90% being singletons.

This clonotype was obtained from a woman aged 25 to 39 with acute COVID-19. The V call is TRBV25-1, the J call TRBJ1-5; 8 bases agree with TRBD1. The sequenced material came from PBMCs or T cells enriched from blood (not recorded which). CDR3 sequence (DNA): TGTGCCAGCAGTGGGGAGACAGGGGTTTTCTCAATGGGTCAGCCCCAGCATTTT. Its protein product is CASSGETGVFSMGQPQHF.